A selection of T cell receptor beta chains follows, all from one sample in a study of shared clonotypes between healthy human individuals. Measured with immunoSEQ multiplex PCR; TCRdb has only the in-frame clones, and not every one. This repertoire shows roughly 2,000,000 clones, roughly 95% found once; its top ten account for approximately 1%. Sequencing was done on a sample of naive CD8+ T cells sorted from blood. These receptors all stem from a man younger than 35 in good health. Both conserved end residues are part of each CDR3. Each record gives: J gene, V gene, D gene, CDR3 protein, CDR3 DNA. A D gene is named only where the DNA matches it firmly.

J gene: TRBJ2-3
V gene: TRBV7-8
D gene: TRBD2
CDR3 protein: CASSLLAGSISDTQYF
CDR3 DNA: TGTGCCAGCAGCTTACTAGCGGGAAGTATATCAGATACGCAGTATTTT

J gene: TRBJ2-2
V gene: TRBV5-5
D gene: .
CDR3 protein: CASSLQGGNTGELFF
CDR3 DNA: TGTGCCAGCAGCTTGCAGGGCGGGAACACCGGGGAGCTGTTTTTT

J gene: TRBJ2-3
V gene: TRBV10-1
D gene: .
CDR3 protein: CASSDGKFTDTQYF
CDR3 DNA: TGCGCCAGCAGTGATGGCAAGTTCACAGATACGCAGTATTTT

J gene: TRBJ1-2
V gene: TRBV10-3
D gene: .
CDR3 protein: CAISESSDSIYGYTF
CDR3 DNA: TGTGCCATCAGTGAGTCATCGGACAGCATTTATGGCTACACCTTC

J gene: TRBJ1-3
V gene: TRBV7-3
D gene: .
CDR3 protein: CASRIYRVISGNTIYF
CDR3 DNA: TGTGCCAGCAGGATATACAGGGTGATCTCTGGAAACACCATATATTTT

J gene: TRBJ2-6
V gene: TRBV1
D gene: .
CDR3 protein: CTSSQQGCGANVLTF
CDR3 DNA: TGCACCAGCAGCCAACAGGGGTGTGGGGCCAACGTCCTGACTTTC

J gene: TRBJ2-1
V gene: TRBV27
D gene: TRBD2
CDR3 protein: CASSLWASGGVWNEQFF
CDR3 DNA: TGTGCCAGCAGTTTATGGGCTAGCGGGGGGGTTTGGAATGAGCAGTTCTTC

J gene: TRBJ2-7
V gene: TRBV6-5
D gene: TRBD2
CDR3 protein: CASSIGLAGYEQYF
CDR3 DNA: TGTGCCAGCAGCATCGGACTAGCGGGGTACGAGCAGTACTTC

J gene: TRBJ2-7
V gene: TRBV15
D gene: TRBD2
CDR3 protein: CATSRPTSGFYEQYF
CDR3 DNA: TGTGCCACCAGCAGACCTACTAGCGGGTTCTACGAGCAGTACTTC

J gene: TRBJ1-2
V gene: TRBV6-5
D gene: TRBD1
CDR3 protein: CASPGRGLVNYGYTF
CDR3 DNA: TGTGCCAGCCCGGGCAGGGGGCTGGTTAACTATGGCTACACCTTC

J gene: TRBJ1-5
V gene: TRBV14
D gene: .
CDR3 protein: CASSQDYRQPQHF
CDR3 DNA: TGTGCCAGCAGCCAAGATTATAGGCAGCCCCAGCATTTT

J gene: TRBJ1-1
V gene: TRBV6-1
D gene: .
CDR3 protein: CASSEPRNMNTEAFF
CDR3 DNA: TGTGCCAGCAGTGAGCCCAGGAATATGAACACTGAAGCTTTCTTT

J gene: TRBJ1-1
V gene: TRBV9
D gene: TRBD1
CDR3 protein: CASSVGGTDTEAFF
CDR3 DNA: TGTGCCAGCAGCGTTGGCGGGACAGACACTGAAGCTTTCTTT

J gene: TRBJ1-6
V gene: TRBV5-1
D gene: TRBD1
CDR3 protein: CASRPTGGKSPLHF
CDR3 DNA: TGCGCCAGCAGGCCGACAGGGGGCAAGTCACCCCTCCACTTT

J gene: TRBJ1-1
V gene: TRBV7-9
D gene: TRBD1
CDR3 protein: CASSPGTDMNTEAFF
CDR3 DNA: TGTGCCAGCAGCCCAGGGACAGATATGAACACTGAAGCTTTCTTT

J gene: TRBJ2-5
V gene: TRBV19
D gene: TRBD2
CDR3 protein: CASSILAGGQETQYF
CDR3 DNA: TGTGCCAGTAGTATCCTAGCGGGGGGCCAAGAGACCCAGTACTTC

J gene: TRBJ2-7
V gene: TRBV27
D gene: TRBD1
CDR3 protein: CASSLTGGRAYEQYF
CDR3 DNA: TGTGCCAGCAGTCTCACAGGGGGTCGGGCCTACGAGCAGTACTTC

J gene: TRBJ1-4
V gene: TRBV7-8
D gene: .
CDR3 protein: CASSLIVGPSEKLFF
CDR3 DNA: TGTGCCAGCAGCTTAATTGTAGGCCCAAGTGAAAAACTGTTTTTT

J gene: TRBJ1-4
V gene: TRBV27
D gene: TRBD1
CDR3 protein: CASSPDPLGQGGEKLFF
CDR3 DNA: TGTGCCAGCAGTCCGGACCCCCTCGGACAGGGAGGAGAAAAACTGTTTTTT

J gene: TRBJ2-5
V gene: TRBV27
D gene: TRBD1
CDR3 protein: CASSSGQQETQYF
CDR3 DNA: TGTGCCAGCAGTTCGGGACAGCAAGAGACCCAGTACTTC

J gene: TRBJ1-5
V gene: TRBV28
D gene: .
CDR3 protein: CASSFIVSNQPQHF
CDR3 DNA: TGTGCCAGCAGTTTTATTGTTAGTAATCAGCCCCAGCATTTT